This note documents a single T cell receptor beta chain sequence. Its antigen specificity is not known. Base qualities are not provided; no much larger clone lies one nucleotide away. After around eleven days of culture, CD4+ T cells were isolated with the EasySep CD4+ T cell isolation kit. Healthy vaccine recipients had no prior SARS-CoV-2 infection, confirmed by negative nucleocapsid antibodies before and after vaccination. Half of the culture medium was replaced with fresh IL-2-containing medium on days 3 and 7. Each peptide stimulation condition was cultured in triplicate wells unless otherwise noted. PBMC were separated from whole blood using Ficoll-Paque Plus gradient centrifugation and were then either cryopreserved at -140C or used fresh. The QIAamp micro DNA kit was used to extract genomic DNA from the cultured CD4+ T cells. The data derive from a study of vaccination effects on CD4 cells after COVID-19 (dated by TCRdb to 2022 to 2024). Looking at the study overall: To identify antigen-specific CD4+ T cell clonotypes by their expansion, the ViraFEST assay first stimulated PBMC with viral peptide pools and then applied TCR sequencing. A total of 10 COVID-19 convalescent patients and a few SARS-CoV-2-naive healthy vaccine recipients were included in the full study. SARS-CoV-2 spike-specific CD4+ TCR repertoires from before and after mRNA vaccination were compared in COVID-19 convalescent patients and in infection-naive vaccine recipients. Each well held fewer than 2.5 million PBMC cultured in IMDM containing around 5% human AB serum, around 9.3 IU/ml IL-2 and gentamicin, along with approximately 10 ug/ml peptides. In the study, cultures from other donors were sequenced using the Oncomine TCR Beta short-read assay on an Illumina iSeq 100. Two doses of either the BNT162b2 or the mRNA-1273 mRNA SARS-CoV-2 vaccine were administered to participants. The paper as a whole reports these results and caveats: Among healthy vaccine recipients, nearly all vaccine-induced clones were SARS-CoV-2 mono-reactive, and just 1 of 255 was cross-reactive with common cold coronaviruses. The study was limited by a small number of convalescent patients, and early post-infection timepoints were lacking. At late post-vaccination timepoints, both infection-induced and vaccine-induced clones showed marked clonal contraction, consistent with waning T cell responses.

Library prep was done by the immunoSEQ multiplex PCR assay. DNA from the cultured and isolated CD4+ T cells underwent TCR beta CDR3 sequencing. The published analysis was carried out like this. Non-productive TCR sequences were removed, reads were trimmed to the CDR3 region, and CDR3s of at least 7 amino acids were retained. Antigen-specific clonotypes were identified with the MANAFEST web app by comparing expansion in peptide wells against reference cultures. For clones to be considered positive, expansion at FDR<0.05 versus reference and all other wells, an odds ratio above 5, and a frequency above 0.1% in two replicate wells were required. Cross-reactive clonotypes were defined as significantly expanded in SARS-CoV-2 spike wells and in at least one common cold coronavirus spike condition. Levenshtein distance calculated with the stringdist R package was used to assess CDR3 similarity, and unrooted trees were constructed with ape in R 3.6.1. TCRdb stores this immuneACCESS table with in-frame sequences only. Part of the clones is absent; in the studies checked, under half of the shortfall reflects unresolved V genes, and no reason is known for the rest. That table furnishes V, J and clone size, whereas the DNA furnished D and trimming. The sample yields over 65,000 clones; about 74% were counted once. The ten top clones hold roughly 2% of the sample.

The germline V gene encodes CDR1 MNHEY and CDR2 SVGAGI. CDR3 length: 13 amino acids, cysteine to phenylalanine. CDR3 DNA is the only sequence kept; it has 39 bases, read in frame from the first base. Trimming takes 4 bases from V and 6 bases from J, and the germline ends sit 10 bases apart. The chain links TRBV6-5 with TRBJ1-5; the D gene is perhaps TRBD1, on 5 matching bases. The sequencing used CD4+ T cells from PBMCs cultured without peptide, collected before COVID-19 vaccination. The TCR comes from a human donor who received a COVID-19 vaccine. The nucleotide sequence is TGTGCCAGCAGTTGGGGGGAAGGTCAGCCCCAGCATTTT. This gives the protein CASSWGEGQPQHF.